Described below is a single TCR beta chain sequence and its context. The sample originates from a study of technical replicates of blood from a handful of donors. The V gene lost 6 bases and the J gene lost 5 bases, with 17 bases spanning the gap. The CDR3 extends over 15 amino acids. CDR1 is MDHEN, CDR2 SYDVKM, per germline. Assay: immunoSEQ multiplex PCR; the TCRdb copy retains only in-frame clones and omits some. Found here are just over 80,000 clones, about 96% of them singletons; the top ten hold around 0.31%. This receptor was taken from a human donor in good health. V is TRBV28 and J is TRBJ1-5, with unresolved D. The sample consisted of T cells isolated from PBMCs. CDR3 in DNA: TGTGCCAGCAGCCCCTCTGGGGAGAGTGATCAGCCCCAGCATTTT. Its protein is CASSPSGESDQPQHF.